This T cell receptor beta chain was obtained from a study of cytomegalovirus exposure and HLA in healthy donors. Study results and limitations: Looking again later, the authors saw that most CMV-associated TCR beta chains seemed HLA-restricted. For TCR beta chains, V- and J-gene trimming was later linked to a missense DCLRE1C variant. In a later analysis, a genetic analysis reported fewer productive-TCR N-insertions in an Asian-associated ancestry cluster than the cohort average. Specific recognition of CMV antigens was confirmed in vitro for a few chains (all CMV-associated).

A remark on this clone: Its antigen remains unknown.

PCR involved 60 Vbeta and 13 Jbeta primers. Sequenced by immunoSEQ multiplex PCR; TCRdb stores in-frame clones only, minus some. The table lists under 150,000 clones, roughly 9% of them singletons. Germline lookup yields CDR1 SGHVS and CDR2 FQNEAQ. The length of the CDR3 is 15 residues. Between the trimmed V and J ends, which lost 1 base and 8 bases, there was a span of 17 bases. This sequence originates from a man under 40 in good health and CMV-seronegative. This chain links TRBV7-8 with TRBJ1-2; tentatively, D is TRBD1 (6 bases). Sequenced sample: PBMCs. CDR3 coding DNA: TGTGCCAGCAGCTTAGGCTTGACAGGCCCGAGAGGCTACACCTTC. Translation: CASSLGLTGPRGYTF.